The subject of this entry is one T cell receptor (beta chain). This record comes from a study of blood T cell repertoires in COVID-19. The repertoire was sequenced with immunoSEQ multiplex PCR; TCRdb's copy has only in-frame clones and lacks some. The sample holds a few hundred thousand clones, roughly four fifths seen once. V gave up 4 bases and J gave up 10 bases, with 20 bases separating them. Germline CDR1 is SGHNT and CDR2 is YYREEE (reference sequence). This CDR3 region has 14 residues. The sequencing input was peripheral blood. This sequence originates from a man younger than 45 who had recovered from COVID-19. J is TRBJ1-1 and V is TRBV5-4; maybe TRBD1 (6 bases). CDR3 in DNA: TGTGCCAGCAGCACAAACAAAGGGAGGGGGGGAGCTTTCTTT. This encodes CASSTNKGRGGAFF. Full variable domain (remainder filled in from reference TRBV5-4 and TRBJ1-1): ETGVTQSPTHLIKTRGQQVTLRCSSQSGHNTVSWYQQALGQGPQFIFQYYREEENGRGNFPPRFSGLQFPNYSSELNVNALELDDSALYLCASSTNKGRGGAFFGQGTRLTVV.